This T cell receptor beta chain was sequenced during a study of cytomegalovirus exposure and HLA in healthy donors. As concerns this clone: Its antigen is not identified.

Study conclusions and caveats: CMV serostatus was the sole immune exposure data available. There were some public TCRs occurring in many donors, but most TCR sequences were rare. In a later analysis, TCR association rates varied by HLA locus: DRB1 most, HLA-C fewest.

Amplification used 60 Vbeta primers and 13 Jbeta primers. The assay was immunoSEQ multiplex PCR, and TCRdb's table has in-frame clones only and misses some. The sample lists about 200,000 clones; approximately 78% were seen once. There were likely unrecorded immune exposures, though donors were nominally healthy when sampled. This TCR derives from a woman aged 40 to 55 in good health and CMV-seronegative. What was sequenced was PBMCs.

In DNA, the CDR3 is TGTGCCAGCAGTTATTATGGAGATGGCTACACCTTC. Translated: CASSYYGDGYTF. The chain combines TRBV2 with TRBJ1-2; D remains ambiguous. V was pared by 5 bases and J by 6 bases, with 10 bases between. CDR1 and CDR2 from the germline V gene are SNHLY and FYNNEI. The CDR3 runs 12 residues.